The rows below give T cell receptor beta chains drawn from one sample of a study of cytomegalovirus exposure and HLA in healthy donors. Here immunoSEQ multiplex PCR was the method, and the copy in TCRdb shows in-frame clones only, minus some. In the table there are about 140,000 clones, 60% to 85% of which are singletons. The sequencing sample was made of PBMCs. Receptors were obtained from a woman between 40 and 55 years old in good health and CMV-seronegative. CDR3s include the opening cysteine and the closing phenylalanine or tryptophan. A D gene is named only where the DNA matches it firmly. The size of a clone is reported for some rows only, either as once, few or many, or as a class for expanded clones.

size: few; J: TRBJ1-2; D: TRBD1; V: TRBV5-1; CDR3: CASSLGQGNYGYTF; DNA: TGCGCCAGCAGCTTGGGACAGGGCAACTATGGCTACACCTTC
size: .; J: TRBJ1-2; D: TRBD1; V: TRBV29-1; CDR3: CSVTGGGSYGYTF; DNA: TGCAGCGTAACAGGGGGCGGCAGCTATGGCTACACCTTC
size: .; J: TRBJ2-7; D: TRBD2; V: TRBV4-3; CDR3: CASSFETSGTYEQYF; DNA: TGCGCCAGCAGCTTCGAAACTAGCGGGACCTACGAGCAGTACTTC
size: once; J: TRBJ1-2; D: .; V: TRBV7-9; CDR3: CASSLAQGWVANYGYTF; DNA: TGTGCCAGCAGCTTAGCGCAGGGATGGGTGGCTAACTATGGCTACACCTTC
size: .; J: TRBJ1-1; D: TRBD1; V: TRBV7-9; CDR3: CASSSDRGNTEAFF; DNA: TGTGCCAGCAGCTCCGACAGGGGGAACACTGAAGCTTTCTTT
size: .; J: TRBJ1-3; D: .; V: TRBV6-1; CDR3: CASSEERVGNTIYF; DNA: TGTGCCAGCAGTGAAGAGAGGGTAGGAAACACCATATATTTT
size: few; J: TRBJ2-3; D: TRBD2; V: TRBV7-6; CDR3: CASSSPQRGVPDTQYF; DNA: TGTGCCAGCAGCTCCCCCCAGCGGGGGGTTCCAGATACGCAGTATTTT
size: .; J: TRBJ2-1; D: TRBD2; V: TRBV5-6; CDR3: CASRRSGTSGFGTYNEQFF; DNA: TGTGCCAGCAGGAGATCCGGGACTAGCGGGTTTGGGACATACAATGAGCAGTTCTTC
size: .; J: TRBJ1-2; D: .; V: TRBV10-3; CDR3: CAIGESGYTF; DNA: TGTGCCATCGGAGAAAGTGGCTACACCTTC
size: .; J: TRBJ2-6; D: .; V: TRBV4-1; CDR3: CASSHERSSGANVLTF; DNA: TGCGCCAGCAGCCATGAACGTAGCTCTGGGGCCAACGTCCTGACTTTC
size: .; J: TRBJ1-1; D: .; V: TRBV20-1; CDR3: CSGSWTDRAFF; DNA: TGCAGTGGGAGTTGGACAGACCGAGCTTTCTTT
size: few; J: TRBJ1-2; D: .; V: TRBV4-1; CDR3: CASSQEPGFYGYTF; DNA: TGCGCCAGCAGCCAAGAACCAGGCTTCTATGGCTACACCTTC
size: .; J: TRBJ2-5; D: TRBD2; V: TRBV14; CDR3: CASSRSRLAEIETQYF; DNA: TGTGCCAGCAGCCGATCGAGACTAGCGGAAATAGAGACCCAGTACTTC
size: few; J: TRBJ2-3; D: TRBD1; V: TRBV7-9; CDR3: CASSSEGTGRYDTQYF; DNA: TGTGCCAGCAGCTCCGAGGGGACAGGGCGGTACGATACGCAGTATTTT
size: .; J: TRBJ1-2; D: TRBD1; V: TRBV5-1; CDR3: CASSLRTGGEIYGYTF; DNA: TGCGCCAGCAGCTTACGGACAGGGGGTGAGATCTATGGCTACACCTTC
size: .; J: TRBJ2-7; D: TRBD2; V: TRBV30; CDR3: CAWRLAGGRSYEQYF; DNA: TGTGCCTGGAGGCTAGCGGGGGGGAGGAGCTACGAGCAGTACTTC
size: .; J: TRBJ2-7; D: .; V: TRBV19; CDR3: CASSIDLSYEQYF; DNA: TGTGCCAGTAGTATAGATCTCAGTTACGAGCAGTACTTC
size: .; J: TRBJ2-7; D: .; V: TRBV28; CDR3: CASLRGGSYEQYF; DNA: TGTGCCAGCCTAAGGGGAGGCTCCTACGAGCAGTACTTC
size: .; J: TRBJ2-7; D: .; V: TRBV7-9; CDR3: CSSSLVRDRSYEQYF; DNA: TGTTCCAGCAGCTTAGTTCGTGACAGGTCCTACGAGCAGTACTTC
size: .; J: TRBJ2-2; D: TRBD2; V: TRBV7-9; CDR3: CASSRFSGGNTGELFF; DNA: TGTGCCAGCAGCAGATTTAGCGGGGGAAACACCGGGGAGCTGTTTTTT
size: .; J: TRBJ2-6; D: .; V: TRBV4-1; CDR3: CASSQLGANVLTF; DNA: TGCGCCAGCAGCCAACTGGGGGCCAACGTCCTGACTTTC
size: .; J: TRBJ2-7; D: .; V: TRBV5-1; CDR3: CASSGGGSYEQYF; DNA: TGCGCCAGCAGCGGGGGCGGATCCTACGAGCAGTACTTC
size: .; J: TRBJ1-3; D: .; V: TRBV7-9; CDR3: CASSLENRVSGNTIYF; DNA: TGTGCCAGCAGCTTAGAAAATAGAGTCTCTGGAAACACCATATATTTT
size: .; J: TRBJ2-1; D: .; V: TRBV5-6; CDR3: CASSLAGGPNEQFF; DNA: TGTGCCAGCAGCTTGGCCGGGGGGCCAAATGAGCAGTTCTTC
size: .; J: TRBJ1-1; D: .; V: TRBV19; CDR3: CASTTFSGTLNTEAFF; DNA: TGTGCCAGTACCACCTTTTCCGGGACACTAAACACTGAAGCTTTCTTT
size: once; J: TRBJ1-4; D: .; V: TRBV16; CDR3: CASRPSTTNEKLFF; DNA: TGTGCCAGCCGCCCCTCTACAACTAATGAAAAACTGTTTTTT
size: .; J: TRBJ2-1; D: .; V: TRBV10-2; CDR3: CASSEGARRGEQFF; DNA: TGCGCCAGCAGTGAGGGGGCTAGAAGAGGTGAGCAGTTCTTC
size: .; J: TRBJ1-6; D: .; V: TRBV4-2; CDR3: CASSQEAGASNSPLHF; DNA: TGTGCCAGCAGCCAAGAAGCAGGGGCCTCAAATTCACCCCTCCACTTT
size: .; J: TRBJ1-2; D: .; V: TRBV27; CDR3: CASRGFGGSGYGYTF; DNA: TGTGCCAGCAGGGGATTCGGGGGGTCTGGCTATGGCTACACCTTC
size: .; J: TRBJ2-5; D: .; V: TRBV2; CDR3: CASIPGGRETQYF; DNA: TGTGCCAGCATTCCAGGGGGGCGAGAGACCCAGTACTTC
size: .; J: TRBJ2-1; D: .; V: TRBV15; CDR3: CATSRDLTGSYNEQFF; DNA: TGTGCCACCAGCAGAGATCTTACGGGGTCATACAATGAGCAGTTCTTC
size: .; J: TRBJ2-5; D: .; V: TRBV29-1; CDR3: CSVEETGRKSQYF; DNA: TGCAGCGTTGAGGAGACAGGGAGGAAGAGCCAGTACTTC
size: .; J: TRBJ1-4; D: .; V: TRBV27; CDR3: CASSSRLGSNEKLFF; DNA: TGTGCCAGCAGTTCCCGACTTGGGTCTAATGAAAAACTGTTTTTT
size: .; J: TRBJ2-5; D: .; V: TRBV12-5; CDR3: CASGQTGTQYF; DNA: TGTGCTAGTGGCCAGACGGGGACCCAGTACTTC
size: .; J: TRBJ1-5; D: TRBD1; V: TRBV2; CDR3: CASRGQMHSNQPQHF; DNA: TGTGCCAGCAGGGGACAGATGCATAGCAATCAGCCCCAGCATTTT
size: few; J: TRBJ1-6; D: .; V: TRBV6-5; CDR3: CASKVGRGISPLHF; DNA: TGTGCCAGCAAGGTTGGGAGGGGGATCTCACCCCTCCACTTT
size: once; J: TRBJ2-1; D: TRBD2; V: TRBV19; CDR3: CASTAGGPYNEQFF; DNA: TGTGCCAGTACGGCGGGGGGCCCCTACAATGAGCAGTTCTTC
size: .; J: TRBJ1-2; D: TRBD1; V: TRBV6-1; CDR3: CASSERDREGYTF; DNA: TGTGCCAGCAGTGAAAGGGACAGGGAAGGCTACACCTTC
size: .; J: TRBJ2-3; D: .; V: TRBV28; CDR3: CASSLRGSTDTQYF; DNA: TGTGCCAGCAGTTTGCGCGGTAGCACAGATACGCAGTATTTT
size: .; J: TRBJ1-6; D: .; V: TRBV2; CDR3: CASSADSPRQNSPLHF; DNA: TGTGCCAGCAGTGCGGACAGTCCCCGCCAAAATTCACCCCTCCACTTT
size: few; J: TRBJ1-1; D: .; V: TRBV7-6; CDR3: CASSLMTVNTEAFF; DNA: TGTGCCAGCAGCTTGATGACAGTGAACACTGAAGCTTTCTTT
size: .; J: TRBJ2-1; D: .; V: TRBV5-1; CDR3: CASSSPLRGEQFF; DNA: TGCGCCAGCAGCTCCCCTTTGCGGGGAGAGCAGTTCTTC
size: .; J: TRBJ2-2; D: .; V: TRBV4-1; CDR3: CASSQDMGQGRRPGELFF; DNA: TGCGCCAGCAGCCAAGATATGGGACAAGGGAGAAGGCCCGGGGAGCTGTTTTTT
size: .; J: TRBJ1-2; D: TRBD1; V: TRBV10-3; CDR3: CAISESQTGSNYGYTF; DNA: TGTGCCATCAGTGAGTCGCAGACAGGGTCTAACTATGGCTACACCTTC
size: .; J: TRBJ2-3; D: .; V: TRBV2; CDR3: CASSVGAPRTDTQYF; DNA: TGTGCCAGCAGCGTGGGGGCCCCTCGCACAGATACGCAGTATTTT
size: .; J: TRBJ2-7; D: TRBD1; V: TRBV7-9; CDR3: CASSQGTGSFYEQYF; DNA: TGTGCCAGCAGCCAGGGGACAGGGAGCTTCTACGAGCAGTACTTC
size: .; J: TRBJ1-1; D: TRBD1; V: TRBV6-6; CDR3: CASNTGQVGEAFF; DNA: TGTGCCAGCAACACGGGACAGGTCGGTGAAGCTTTCTTT
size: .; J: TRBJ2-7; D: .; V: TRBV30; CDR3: CAWSVSSPYEQYF; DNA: TGTGCCTGGAGTGTATCGAGCCCCTACGAGCAGTACTTC
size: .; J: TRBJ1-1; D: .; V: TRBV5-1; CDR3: CASSLQQGTNTEAFF; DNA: TGCGCCAGCAGCTTGCAGCAGGGGACGAACACTGAAGCTTTCTTT
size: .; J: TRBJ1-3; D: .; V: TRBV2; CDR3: CASSENRGNTIYF; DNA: TGTGCCAGCAGTGAGAACAGGGGAAACACCATATATTTT
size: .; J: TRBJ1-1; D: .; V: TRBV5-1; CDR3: CASSLGGENEAFF; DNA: TGCGCCAGCAGCTTAGGTGGGGAGAATGAAGCTTTCTTT
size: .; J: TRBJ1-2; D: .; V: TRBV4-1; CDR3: CASSRQDSLNYGYTF; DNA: TGCGCCAGCAGCCGACAGGACAGCCTTAACTATGGCTACACCTTC
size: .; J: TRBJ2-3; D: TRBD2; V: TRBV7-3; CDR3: CASSSRETGTRDTQYF; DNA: TGTGCCAGCAGCTCCAGGGAAACCGGGACTAGGGATACGCAGTATTTT
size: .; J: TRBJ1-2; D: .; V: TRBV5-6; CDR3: CASSLSGKANYGYTF; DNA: TGTGCCAGCAGCTTGTCAGGGAAAGCTAACTATGGCTACACCTTC
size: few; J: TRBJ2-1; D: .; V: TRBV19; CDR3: CASSPLGLNPFF; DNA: TGTGCCAGTAGTCCCCTGGGACTTAACCCGTTCTTC
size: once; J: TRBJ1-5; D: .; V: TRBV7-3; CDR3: CASSLKSRAQHF; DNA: TGTGCCAGCAGCTTAAAATCCCGAGCCCAGCATTTT
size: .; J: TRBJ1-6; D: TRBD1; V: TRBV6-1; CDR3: CASSQDRGSNSPLHF; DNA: TGTGCCAGCAGCCAAGACAGGGGTAGTAATTCACCCCTCCACTTT
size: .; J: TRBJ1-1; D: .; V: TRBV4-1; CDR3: CASSQSEGWVFDTEAFF; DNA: TGCGCCAGCAGCCAATCGGAGGGTTGGGTGTTCGACACTGAAGCTTTCTTT
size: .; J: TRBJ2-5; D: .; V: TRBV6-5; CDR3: CASSYTSQQETQYF; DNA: TGTGCCAGCAGTTACACGTCACAACAAGAGACCCAGTACTTC